This TCR beta chain emerged from a study of T cells in localized non-small cell lung cancer. Clones were sequenced by immunoSEQ multiplex PCR, and TCRdb holds only the in-frame ones, with some missing. Of 15,000 or so clones in the sample, around four fifths were seen once. CDR3 length: 14 residues. V was pared by 1 base and J by 1 base, with 8 bases between. Looked up from germline, CDR1 is LNHDA and CDR2 is SQIVND (reference sequence). This clonotype was obtained from a male donor aged 60 or older with stage III lung adenocarcinoma. This specimen was peripheral blood, taken before any cancer treatment. The chain employs TRBV19 and TRBJ2-7; D gene unclear. CDR3 bases: TGTGCCAGTAGTATAGTTGGCAATTCCTACGAGCAGTACTTC. Its translation: CASSIVGNSYEQYF.